Described below is a single T cell receptor beta chain sequence and its context. The data derive from a study of cytomegalovirus exposure and HLA in healthy donors. Trimming took 0 bases from V and 1 from J; bases not matched to a gene: 1. The CDR3 is made up of 17 amino acids. CDR1 and CDR2 from the germline V gene are SGHRS and YFSETQ. PCR involved 60 Vbeta and 13 Jbeta primers. The data were produced by immunoSEQ multiplex PCR, yet TCRdb's version contains in-frame clones alone and is incomplete. This sample has over 100,000 clones; 82% occur once, and the top ten carry about a fifth. The chain carries TRBV5-1 and TRBJ2-3; 14 bases are shared with TRBD2. The sample taken for sequencing was PBMCs. The receptor's source is a man between 25 and 39 years old in good health and CMV-seropositive. As DNA, the CDR3 is TGCGCCAGCAGCTTGGCGGGACTAGCGGGGGGCACAGATACGCAGTATTTT. It encodes CASSLAGLAGGTDTQYF.